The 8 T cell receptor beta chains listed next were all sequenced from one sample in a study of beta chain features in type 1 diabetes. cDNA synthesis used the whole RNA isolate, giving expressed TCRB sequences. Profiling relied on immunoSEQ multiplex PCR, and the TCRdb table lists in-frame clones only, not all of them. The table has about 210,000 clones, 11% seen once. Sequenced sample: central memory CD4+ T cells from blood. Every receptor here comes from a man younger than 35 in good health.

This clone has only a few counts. For the CDR3, the DNA is TGTGCCTGGAGTACGGGGCGGGATGAAGCTTTCTTT. This gives the protein CAWSTGRDEAFF. This sequence joins TRBV30 and TRBJ1-1, with a weak D call TRBD1 (5 bases). Trimming took off 2 bases at V and 7 bases at J, with 11 bases between the two ends. Germline CDR1 reads GTSNPN; CDR2 reads SVGIG (reference sequence). The CDR3 length is 12 residues. The variable domain in full, with the rest retrieved from reference TRBV30 and TRBJ1-1, is SQTIHQWPATLVQPVGSPLSLECTVEGTSNPNLYWYRQAAGRGLQLLFYSVGIGQISSEVPQNLSASRPQDRQFILSSKKLLLSDSGFYLCAWSTGRDEAFFGQGTRLTVV.

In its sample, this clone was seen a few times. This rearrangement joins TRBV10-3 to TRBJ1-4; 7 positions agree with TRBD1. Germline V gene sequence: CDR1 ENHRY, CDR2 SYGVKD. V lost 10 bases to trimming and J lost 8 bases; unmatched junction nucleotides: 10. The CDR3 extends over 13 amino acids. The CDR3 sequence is CASSDREKEKLFF. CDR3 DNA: TGTGCCAGCAGCGACAGGGAAAAGGAAAAACTGTTTTTT.

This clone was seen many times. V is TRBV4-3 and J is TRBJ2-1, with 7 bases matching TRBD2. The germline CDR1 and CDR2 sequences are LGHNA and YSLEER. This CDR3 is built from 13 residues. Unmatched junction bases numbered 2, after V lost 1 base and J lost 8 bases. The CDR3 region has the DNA TGCGCCAGCAGCCAAGGACTAGCCGATGAGCAGTTCTTC. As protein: CASSQGLADEQFF.

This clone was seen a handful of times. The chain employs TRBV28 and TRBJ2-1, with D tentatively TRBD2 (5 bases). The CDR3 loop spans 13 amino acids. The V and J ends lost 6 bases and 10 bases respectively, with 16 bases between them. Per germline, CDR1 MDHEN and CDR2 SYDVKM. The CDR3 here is CASSYRRTREQFF. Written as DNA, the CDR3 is TGTGCCAGCAGCTACCGACGGACTCGCGAGCAGTTCTTC.

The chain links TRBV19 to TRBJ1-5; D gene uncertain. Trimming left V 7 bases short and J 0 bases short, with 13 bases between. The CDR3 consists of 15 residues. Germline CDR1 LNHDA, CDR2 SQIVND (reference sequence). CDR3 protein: CASTLGRSSNQPQHF. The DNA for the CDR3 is TGTGCCAGTACCTTAGGACGTAGTAGCAATCAGCCCCAGCATTTT.

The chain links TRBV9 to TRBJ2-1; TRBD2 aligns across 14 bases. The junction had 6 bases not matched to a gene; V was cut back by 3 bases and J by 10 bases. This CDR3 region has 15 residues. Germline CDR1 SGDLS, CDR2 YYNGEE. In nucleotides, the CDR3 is TGTGCCAGCAGCGACGGGACTAGCGGGAGTCGAGAGCAGTTCTTC. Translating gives CASSDGTSGSREQFF.

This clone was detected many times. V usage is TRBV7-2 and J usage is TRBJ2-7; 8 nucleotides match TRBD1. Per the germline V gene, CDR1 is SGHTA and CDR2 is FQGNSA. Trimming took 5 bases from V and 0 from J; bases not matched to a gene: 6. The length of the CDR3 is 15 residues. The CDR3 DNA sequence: TGTGCCAGCAGCGAGGACAGGGCCCCCTCCTACGAGCAGTACTTC. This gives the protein CASSEDRAPSYEQYF.

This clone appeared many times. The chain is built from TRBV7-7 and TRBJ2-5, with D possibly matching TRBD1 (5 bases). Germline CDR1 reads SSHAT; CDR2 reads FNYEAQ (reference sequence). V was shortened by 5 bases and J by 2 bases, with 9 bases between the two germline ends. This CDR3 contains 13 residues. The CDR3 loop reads CASSQRQQETQYF. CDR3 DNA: TGTGCCAGCAGCCAAAGACAGCAAGAGACCCAGTACTTC. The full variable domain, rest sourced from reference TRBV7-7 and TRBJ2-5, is GAGVSQSPRYKVTKRGQDVTLRCDPISSHATLYWYQQALGQGPEFLTYFNYEAQPDKSGLPSDRFSAERPEGSISTLTIQRTEQRDSAMYRCASSQRQQETQYFGPGTRLLVL.